This T cell receptor beta chain was documented in a study of cytotoxic CD8 clonotypes in ibrutinib-treated CLL (dated by TCRdb to about 2021). Concerning the study at large: The cohort was composed of about 10 relapsed/refractory and about 15 treatment-naive patients; IGHV unmutated status was identified in under 18 patients. Responses were partial in roughly 24 patients and complete in 2; after median about 68 months follow-up, roughly 14 stayed in remission and some twelve progressed. The response samples were drawn at a median of approximately 11 months into treatment, with a range of about 6 to 36 months. On average, each sample yielded about 260,000 productive templates and tens of thousands of productive rearrangements. Of the 90 or so participants in the trial, about two dozen had longitudinal samples available. Cryopreserved peripheral blood mononuclear cells were collected at three points: before therapy, at response, and at either sustained remission or disease progression. Paper-wide results and their limitations: Lymph node repertoires were not examined, and the timing of sampling was not matched between patients in sustained remission and those whose disease progressed. Baseline clonality exceeded that of age-matched healthy donors and correlated strongly with circulating CD8+ T-cell counts. Public clonotypes were rare and either shrank or stayed stable during treatment, and the rise in clonality at ibrutinib response reflected expansion of private clonotypes. At ibrutinib response clonality went up, during sustained remission it held steady, and at progression it dropped back toward baseline.

About this clone: This clone's antigen is unknown. Qualities for individual bases were not recorded, and no much larger clone is one base off.

The goal of deep resolution MiSeq sequencing was a depth between 1 in 1 million and 1 in 200,000 T cells, and coverage averaged 10x per clonotype. TCR beta libraries were generated with the immunoSEQ hsTCRB Kit. Per the authors' processing: ImmunoSEQ Data Assistant and ImmunoSEQ Analyzer were used for data analysis, and V, D and J genes were assigned according to IMGT definitions. Clonality was computed as one minus normalized Shannon entropy of productive rearrangement frequencies, ranging from 0 to 1. Public clonotype analysis was restricted to overrepresented clonotypes comprising at least 0.05% of each patient's repertoire. Around 13 age-matched healthy donor repertoires from immuneACCESS were used as controls for clonality. The clones in this table, taken by TCRdb from immuneACCESS, are in-frame only. Not every clone is retained; where verified, under half of the shortfall comes from an unresolved V gene, and the cause of the rest is unknown. D and trimming were read from the DNA, whereas the V and J calls and clone size are those reported in that table. The sample includes more than 20,000 clones, with over 65% observed a single time. The ten largest make up about 26% of the sample.

V gives up 4 bases and J gives up 0 bases, and the segment between their germline ends measures 16 bases. Inclusive of the bounding cysteine and phenylalanine, the CDR3 is 16 residues long. Just the 48-base CDR3 DNA is kept, in frame starting at base 1. The germline V gene supplies CDR1 MDHEN and CDR2 SYDVKM. For TCR beta library preparation, about 1.8 micrograms of genomic DNA were isolated from cryopreserved PBMCs. High-throughput TCR beta sequencing was performed on longitudinal blood samples from CLL patients receiving ibrutinib monotherapy. The patients took part in an open-label, single-center phase 2 trial of ibrutinib monotherapy.

The material was PBMCs, obtained before ibrutinib treatment. The chain is encoded by TRBV28 joined to TRBJ2-7; TRBD1 might be the D gene, on 5 matching bases. This receptor was identified in a human donor with chronic lymphocytic leukemia. CDR3 protein: CASSSGAAGYSYEQYF. The nucleotide sequence is TGTGCCAGCAGTTCCGGCGCGGCAGGGTACTCCTACGAGCAGTACTTC.